The 2 T cell receptor beta chains below come from one sample, sequenced in a study of blood T cell repertoires in COVID-19. The protocol was immunoSEQ multiplex PCR, while the TCRdb copy is restricted to in-frame clones and leaves out a portion. The table has about 470,000 clones, 87% seen once. Specimen: PBMCs or T cells enriched from blood (not recorded which). The receptors here all came from a woman between 18 and 29 years old who had recovered from COVID-19.

As to this clone: The sample contains more than one DNA sequence encoding this CDR3. This rearrangement joins TRBV7-9 to TRBJ1-5; the D is unclear. CDR1 is SEHNR and CDR2 is FQNEAQ in the germline V gene (reference sequence). The CDR3 extends over 12 amino acids. Trimming took 1 base from V and 6 from J, leaving 4 bases between them. In nucleotides, the CDR3 is TGTGCCAGCAGCTTAGATAGTCAGCCCCAGCATTTT. This codes for CASSLDSQPQHF.

The chain carries TRBV2 and TRBJ1-1; the D gene is possibly TRBD1 (5 bases). The CDR3 length is 13 residues. Germline lookup yields CDR1 SNHLY and CDR2 FYNNEI. The V and J ends lost 7 bases and 5 bases respectively, with 14 bases between them. CDR3 DNA: TGTGCCAGCATAGGGCGGGGGTGGACTGAAGCTTTCTTT. This gives the protein CASIGRGWTEAFF.